This T cell receptor beta chain stems from a study of T-cell memory formation after mild COVID-19. Across the whole study: Largely, the TCR clusters proved donor specific. Regarding the study as a whole: Chiefly within CM and EM were the contracting CD4+ clones; CD8+ ones were within EMRA. Some clones that responded turned up in pre-infection memory, which suggests that cross-reactive memory joined in. Confirmation of SARS-CoV-2 specificity was lacking for second-wave clones peaking day 37.

V was trimmed by 2 bases and J by 2 bases, leaving 15 bases between them. CDR3 length: 16 residues. Germline V gene sequence: CDR1 SGHTA, CDR2 FQGNSA. A note on this clonotype: Its antigen is still unknown.

TCRdb analysed the 5' RACE reads with MiXCR anew, one entry per CDR3 protein. The sample lists approximately 490,000 distinct CDR3 sequences, roughly 21% seen once, with around an eighth in the top ten. The chain uses TRBV7-2 and TRBJ1-1; a possible D gene is TRBD1 (6 bases). This clonotype originated in an adult woman who had mild COVID-19 (a few samples of this study predate the infection). Cell type and time point are not known. Sequencing input: PBMCs or a T cell subset sorted from them (not recorded which). In nucleotides, the CDR3 is TGTGCCAGCAGCTTACCCGCAGACAGGAGTAACACTGAAGCTTTCTTT. It translates to CASSLPADRSNTEAFF.